The 6 T cell receptor beta chains in this list originate from one sample, sequenced in a study of Ad26.COV2.S vaccination and SARS-CoV-2 variants (dated by TCRdb to 2020 to 2023). Library creation used the immunoSEQ multiplex PCR assay. TCRdb's version of the immuneACCESS table is confined to in-frame rearrangements and falls short of the full clone set. An unresolved V gene accounts for under half of the shortfall where checked; the remainder is of unknown origin. The table for this sample lists 400,000 to 450,000 clones; 90% of them were counted only once. The ten largest clones take up 12% of the sample. The treatment or condition label on this specimen signifies: roughly 18 received Ad26.COV2.S at low or high dose, single or two shots; about 5 received placebo; per-sample allocation not given. For vaccine and placebo recipients, the sequenced repertoires came from samples collected on day 63 after the first injection.

This sample comprised peripheral blood, obtained in a trial of Ad26.COV2.S vaccine versus placebo. Receptors originate from a person between 18 and 65 years old who received the Ad26.COV2.S COVID-19 vaccine or a placebo.

The V gene is TRBV10-3, the J gene TRBJ1-2; 10 nucleotides line up with TRBD1. The CDR3 length is 14 residues. V lost 8 bases, J lost 4 bases, and 7 bases stayed unmatched. Germline CDR1 ENHRY, CDR2 SYGVKD. CDR3 loop: CAIRGGDRGYGYTF. The CDR3 DNA reads as TGTGCCATCCGTGGTGGGGACAGGGGCTATGGCTACACCTTC.

V is TRBV29-1 and J is TRBJ1-1, with TRBD1 matching over 10 bases. The V and J ends lost 4 bases and 5 bases, in that order; junction bases with no gene match: 7. Germline V gene sequence: CDR1 SQVTM, CDR2 ANQGSEA. This CDR3 has 14 amino acids. CDR3: CSVGHDRGRTEAFF. The CDR3 bases are TGCAGCGTTGGGCATGACAGGGGGCGTACTGAAGCTTTCTTT.

This clone showed up just once. The genes are TRBV4-1 and TRBJ2-1; TRBD1 matches at 9 bases. J gave up 7 bases and V 2 bases, and 3 bases lay outside the gene matches. Per the germline V gene, CDR1 is MGHRA and CDR2 is YSYEKL. The CDR3 has 14 residues. The CDR3 sequence is CASSQRTGENEQFF. CDR3 DNA: TGCGCCAGCAGCCAAAGGACAGGGGAAAATGAGCAGTTCTTC.

The chain is built from TRBV11-2 and TRBJ2-7; the match to TRBD1 covers 9 bases. J lost 3 bases, V lost 3 bases, and 6 bases had no gene match. Germline V gene lookup returns CDR1 SGHAT and CDR2 FQNNGV. The CDR3 covers 15 residues. CDR3 in amino acids: CASSLDPGQGYEQYF. The DNA for the CDR3 is TGTGCCAGCAGCTTGGATCCGGGACAGGGCTACGAGCAGTACTTC. The variable domain in full, with the rest retrieved from reference TRBV11-2 and TRBJ2-7, is EAGVAQSPRYKIIEKRQSVAFWCNPISGHATLYWYQQILGQGPKLLIQFQNNGVVDDSQLPKDRFSAERLKGVDSTLKIQPAKLEDSAVYLCASSLDPGQGYEQYFGPGTRLTVT.

The rearrangement uses TRBV19 and TRBJ1-4; D is possibly TRBD1 (5 bases). Trimming removed 4 bases from V and 2 bases from J, with 11 bases in between. The CDR3 contains 15 residues. CDR1 and CDR2 (germline): LNHDA, SQIVND (reference sequence). CDR3 protein: CASSSPGTTNEKLFF. CDR3 nucleotide sequence: TGTGCCAGTAGTAGCCCAGGGACCACTAATGAAAAACTGTTTTTT.

J is TRBJ2-1 and V is TRBV5-1, with TRBD2 matching 10 bases. This CDR3 is 14 amino acids long. V was clipped by 0 bases and J by 14 bases; unmatched bases: 8. Per the germline V gene, CDR1 is SGHRS and CDR2 is YFSETQ. The CDR3 here is CASSLASSGSGKFF. The CDR3 coding sequence is TGCGCCAGCAGCTTGGCCTCTAGCGGGAGTGGAAAGTTCTTC.